This T cell receptor beta chain originates from a study of T-cell memory formation after mild COVID-19. Regarding this clonotype: Its antigen is still unknown.

Germline CDR1 is LNHDA and CDR2 is SQIVND (reference sequence). The CDR3 sequence is 14 residues long. Deletions cut 5 bases from V and 7 bases from J, with 12 bases between. Study-level findings and limits: Mainly CM and EM harbored the contracting CD4+ clones; mainly EMRA harbored the CD8+ ones.

With constant-segment primers, 5'RACE yielded cDNA libraries of TCR alpha and TCR beta that carried sample barcodes and UMIs. TCRdb passed the 5' RACE reads through MiXCR, listing each CDR3 protein once. The sample consists of 180,000 or so distinct CDR3 sequences, approximately 16% of them appearing once. V gene TRBV19 combines with J gene TRBJ1-6; perhaps TRBD1 as D (5 bases). The TCR comes from an adult woman who had mild COVID-19 (a few samples of this study predate the infection). Cell type and time point are not known. Sequencing was done on a sample of PBMCs or a T cell subset sorted from them (not recorded which). CDR3: CASSPRDPNSPLHF. The CDR3 nucleotides are TGTGCCAGTAGTCCCCGGGACCCCAATTCACCCCTCCACTTT.